The clone carrying this TCR beta chain is termed medium-sized. The antigen remains undetermined. These data come from a study of metastatic and nonmetastatic thyroid tumors. Study conclusions and caveats: The reported finding was significantly higher TCR beta diversity in malignant thyroid tumors relative to benign nodules, in blood and tumor.

This CDR3 is 15 amino acids long. The J segment lost 5 bases and the V segment lost 6 bases, leaving 7 bases of the junction unmatched. CDR1 is SNHLY and CDR2 is FYNNEI in the germline V gene. Authors' methods: The authors used CDR3 differences across clinicopathological groups to build a distant-metastasis classifier for papillary thyroid cancer. TCRdb used MiXCR to call clones anew from the PCR reads. The V and J calls and clone size come from TCRdb's table, not from the authors' own analysis. The repertoire holds around 13,000 clones, with about a quarter as singletons. None of the patients had undergone any treatment ahead of thyroid surgery.

The chain employs TRBV2 and TRBJ2-1, with TRBD2 matching over 10 bases. Input material: adjacent normal tissue. The origin of this receptor is a female donor with papillary thyroid cancer or a benign thyroid nodule (not recorded which). Some clones in this sample may be carry-over from other donors' samples. CDR3 coding DNA: TGTGCCAGCAGACTAGCGGGATCATATAACAATGAGCAGTTCTTC. Protein product: CASRLAGSYNNEQFF. Based on the CDR3 plus reference TRBV2 and TRBJ2-1, the full variable domain is EPEVTQTPSHQVTQMGQEVILRCVPISNHLYFYWYRQILGQKVEFLVSFYNNEISEKSEIFDDQFSVERPDGSNFTLKIRSTKLEDSAMYFCASRLAGSYNNEQFFGPGTRLTVL.